The rows below give T cell receptor beta chains drawn from one sample of a study of TIL therapy for anti-PD-1-resistant metastatic lung cancer. Libraries were prepared by immunoSEQ multiplex PCR; TCRdb keeps only in-frame clonotypes and omits some of them. The sample lists more than 50,000 clones; roughly 91% were seen once. Sample: blood, taken at baseline. Receptors were obtained from a person aged 25 to 85 with non-small cell lung cancer. The CDR3 runs from the conserved cysteine through the conserved F or W. The order of the fields is D gene, J gene, V gene, clone size, CDR3 protein, CDR3 DNA. D genes are given only for firm matches. The listing skips clone size in some rows; elsewhere it reads once, few, many or a size class.

. TRBJ1-5 TRBV19 . CASSMLTAAGVVQPQHF TGTGCCAGTAGTATGCTTACCGCGGCAGGGGTGGTTCAGCCCCAGCATTTT
TRBD1 TRBJ2-2 TRBV6-5 . CASSRGQATGELFF TGTGCCAGCAGTCGGGGACAGGCCACCGGGGAGCTGTTTTTT
. TRBJ1-1 TRBV29-1 . CSGQGLRNTEAFF TGCAGCGGGCAGGGTCTGAGGAACACTGAAGCTTTCTTT
. TRBJ1-1 TRBV9 once CASSVHRESRDTEAFF TGTGCCAGCAGCGTACACAGGGAGAGTAGGGACACTGAAGCTTTCTTT
TRBD2 TRBJ2-7 TRBV27 . CASSLLAGGPDEQYF TGTGCCAGCAGTCTGTTAGCGGGAGGGCCGGACGAGCAGTACTTC
TRBD2 TRBJ2-3 TRBV15 once CATSSGAGGTDTQYF TGTGCCACCAGCAGTGGGGCGGGGGGCACAGATACGCAGTATTTT
. TRBJ1-5 TRBV19 . CATRTGGTSNQPQHF TGTGCCACCAGGACGGGGGGAACTAGCAATCAGCCCCAGCATTTT
TRBD1 TRBJ2-3 TRBV3-1/TRBV3-2 . CASTTGGAGTDTQYF TGTGCCAGCACCACAGGGGGCGCCGGCACAGATACGCAGTATTTT
. TRBJ2-2 TRBV6-6 . CASKAGELFF TGTGCCAGCAAGGCCGGGGAGCTGTTTTTT
. TRBJ1-5 TRBV6-6 once CASSPAWGDSSNQPQHF TGTGCCAGCAGTCCTGCGTGGGGTGACAGTAGCAATCAGCCCCAGCATTTT
TRBD1 TRBJ1-6 TRBV5-1 . CASSRTGHSDNSPLHF TGCGCCAGCAGCCGGACAGGCCATTCTGATAATTCACCCCTCCACTTT
TRBD2 TRBJ2-1 TRBV6-6 . CASSQLAGPTNEQFF TGTGCCAGCAGTCAGCTAGCGGGACCTACCAATGAGCAGTTCTTC
. TRBJ2-2 TRBV28 . CASSSWGSDHTGELFF TGTGCCAGCAGCTCCTGGGGGTCCGACCACACCGGGGAGCTGTTTTTT
TRBD1 TRBJ1-2 TRBV4-1 . CASSHSLSGQGVSEGYTF TGCGCCAGCAGCCATAGCCTCTCCGGGCAGGGGGTTTCGGAAGGCTACACCTTC
TRBD2 TRBJ2-1 TRBV7-3 . CASSSSGTSGNEQFF TGTGCCAGCAGCTCCTCCGGGACTAGCGGTAATGAGCAGTTCTTC
. TRBJ1-5 TRBV28 . CASSFPPSNQPQHF TGTGCCAGCAGTTTCCCCCCTAGCAATCAGCCCCAGCATTTT
. TRBJ2-1 TRBV19 . CASTISTRVDEQFF TGTGCCAGTACCATCTCTACACGGGTGGATGAGCAGTTCTTC
. TRBJ1-5 TRBV21-1 . CASSKGRRFNQPQHF TGTGCCAGCAGCAAAGGGCGCAGGTTCAATCAGCCCCAGCATTTT
. TRBJ2-7 TRBV6-5 once CASSIRDNSYEQYF TGTGCCAGCAGCATCCGGGACAACTCCTACGAGCAGTACTTC
TRBD1 TRBJ2-7 TRBV29-1 once CSVGGTGRGGRVSSYEQYF TGCAGCGTCGGTGGGACAGGGCGAGGTGGGCGGGTGAGCTCCTACGAGCAGTACTTC
. TRBJ2-4 TRBV5-6 . CASSLSLENIQYF TGTGCCAGCAGCTTGTCTCTGGAGAACATTCAGTACTTC
. TRBJ2-7 TRBV6-5 . CASSLLASEQYF TGTGCCAGCAGTCTACTAGCAAGCGAGCAGTACTTC
TRBD1 TRBJ1-2 TRBV18 . CASSPRQGGNYGYTF TGTGCCAGCTCACCTCGACAGGGAGGTAACTATGGCTACACCTTC
TRBD1 TRBJ2-7 TRBV6-5 . CASSPGQPSYEQYF TGTGCCAGCAGTCCGGGACAGCCTTCCTACGAGCAGTACTTC
. TRBJ2-2 TRBV27 few CASSLNTGELFF TGTGCCAGCAGTTTAAACACCGGGGAGCTGTTTTTT
TRBD1 TRBJ1-2 TRBV5-6 . CASSLVGTGSPYGYTF TGTGCCAGCAGCTTGGTAGGGACAGGTAGTCCCTATGGCTACACCTTC
. TRBJ2-1 TRBV11-3 . CASSSPIYNEQFF TGTGCCAGCAGCTCACCGATCTACAATGAGCAGTTCTTC
TRBD1 TRBJ2-7 TRBV5-6 few CASRTGNYEQYF TGTGCCAGCAGGACAGGGAATTACGAGCAGTACTTC
. TRBJ1-1 TRBV5-4 . CASSLFLGAENTEAFF TGTGCCAGCAGCTTGTTTCTGGGGGCGGAGAACACTGAAGCTTTCTTT
TRBD1 TRBJ2-5 TRBV28 . CASTLGQGARETQYF TGTGCCAGCACCTTGGGGCAGGGGGCGCGGGAGACCCAGTACTTC
. TRBJ2-3 TRBV9 . CASSVGSEGRSTDTQYF TGTGCCAGCAGCGTAGGGAGTGAGGGAAGAAGCACAGATACGCAGTATTTT
. TRBJ2-1 TRBV18 once CASSGETWGYNEQFF TGTGCCAGCTCAGGGGAGACGTGGGGTTACAATGAGCAGTTCTTC
. TRBJ1-1 TRBV4-1 . CASSQRGDRNTEAFF TGCGCCAGCAGCCAAAGGGGAGACAGGAACACTGAAGCTTTCTTT
. TRBJ1-6 TRBV5-1 . CASSSDTGPAVHF TGCGCCAGCAGCTCGGACACTGGGCCAGCGGTCCACTTT
TRBD2 TRBJ2-2 TRBV7-9 . CASSLPPRLAGASGELFF TGTGCCAGCAGCCTCCCGCCGAGGCTAGCGGGAGCTTCCGGGGAGCTGTTTTTT
TRBD1 TRBJ2-7 TRBV3-1/TRBV3-2 . CASSHPPGTGGPHHPAVQYF TGTGCCAGCAGCCACCCCCCGGGGACAGGGGGACCCCACCACCCCGCTGTGCAGTACTTC
TRBD1 TRBJ2-1 TRBV6-5 . CASSYSGTGLNEQFF TGTGCCAGCAGTTACTCCGGGACAGGCTTGAATGAGCAGTTCTTC
TRBD1 TRBJ2-3 TRBV7-9 . CASSLGDRGYTQYF TGTGCCAGCAGCTTAGGGGACAGGGGCTATACGCAGTATTTT
. TRBJ2-7 TRBV6-5 . CASGGGAAYEQYF TGTGCCAGCGGAGGGGGAGCGGCCTACGAGCAGTACTTC
. TRBJ1-4 TRBV2 . CASSVQGGRNEKLFF TGTGCCAGCAGTGTGCAAGGGGGGAGGAATGAAAAACTGTTTTTT
. TRBJ2-7 TRBV27 . CASSSLPNYEQYF TGTGCCAGCAGTTCGCTCCCCAACTACGAGCAGTACTTC
. TRBJ1-2 TRBV28 . CASSLGLDGYTF TGTGCCAGCAGTTTAGGGTTAGATGGCTACACCTTC
. TRBJ1-5 TRBV2 . CASTPEAGHNQPQHF TGTGCCAGCACCCCCGAAGCCGGTCACAATCAGCCCCAGCATTTT
. TRBJ2-7 TRBV27 . CASSEGTAGHEQYF TGTGCCAGCAGCGAAGGGACTGCGGGGCACGAGCAGTACTTC
. TRBJ2-7 TRBV3-1/TRBV3-2 . CASSQAADSSYEQYF TGTGCCAGCAGCCAAGCCGCGGACAGTTCCTACGAGCAGTACTTC
. TRBJ2-1 TRBV5-1 . CASSLGITHEQFF TGCGCCAGCAGCTTGGGTATTACCCATGAGCAGTTCTTC
TRBD2 TRBJ2-7 TRBV19 . CASSLGLAGGLEQYF TGTGCCAGTAGTCTGGGACTAGCGGGGGGACTCGAGCAGTACTTC
TRBD1 TRBJ2-1 TRBV6-5 . CASRSRDSNEQFF TGTGCCAGCAGGAGCCGGGACAGCAATGAGCAGTTCTTC
TRBD1 TRBJ1-1 TRBV30 . CAWSVSQGAMEAFF TGTGCCTGGAGTGTATCTCAGGGGGCCATGGAAGCTTTCTTT
. TRBJ1-6 TRBV28 . CASSLGGYNSPLHF TGTGCCAGCAGTTTGGGGGGGTATAATTCACCCCTCCACTTT
TRBD1 TRBJ1-1 TRBV19 . CASSTQGGTEAFF TGTGCCAGCAGTACTCAGGGGGGGACTGAAGCTTTCTTT
TRBD1 TRBJ2-1 TRBV19 once CASSIAGQANNEQFF TGTGCCAGTAGTATTGCGGGACAGGCAAACAATGAGCAGTTCTTC
. TRBJ2-2 TRBV27 once CASSLSGRELFF TGTGCCAGCAGTCTTAGTGGCAGGGAGCTGTTTTTT
. TRBJ1-2 TRBV7-8 . CASSHSGVSYTF TGTGCCAGCAGCCACAGTGGGGTCAGCTACACCTTC